This is a list of T cell receptor beta chains from one sample in a study of CD4 T cells in relation to SARS-CoV-2 and coronaviruses. Their antigens remain unidentified. Profiling relied on immunoSEQ multiplex PCR, and the TCRdb table lists in-frame clones only, not all of them. The sample gives about 16,000 clones, about 77% of which show up once; around 9.1% is in the top ten. The sample taken for sequencing was CD4+ T cells from PBMCs, cultured in vitro. All receptors derive from a human donor in good health. Each CDR3 is given with its conserved first and last residue. D genes are given only for firm matches. The size of a clone is reported for some rows only, either as once, few or many, or as a class for expanded clones.

V gene: TRBV6-1; J gene: TRBJ2-1; D gene: TRBD2; clone size: NA; CDR3 DNA: TGTGCCAGCAGTGAAATGGGGGGGACCGTCAATGAGCAGTTCTTC; CDR3 protein: CASSEMGGTVNEQFF
V gene: TRBV6-2/TRBV6-3; J gene: TRBJ1-5; D gene: NA; clone size: NA; CDR3 DNA: TGTGCCAGCAGTTACAGGGCGGATCAGCCCCAGCATTTT; CDR3 protein: CASSYRADQPQHF
V gene: TRBV6-6; J gene: TRBJ1-1; D gene: TRBD1; clone size: NA; CDR3 DNA: TGTGCCAGCAGCAGCGCGCCGGGACAGGGGGACACTGAAGCTTTCTTT; CDR3 protein: CASSSAPGQGDTEAFF
V gene: TRBV3-1/TRBV3-2; J gene: TRBJ2-1; D gene: NA; clone size: NA; CDR3 DNA: TGTGCCAGCAGCCAAGGTCACAGGTCTTCCCATGAGCAGTTCTTC; CDR3 protein: CASSQGHRSSHEQFF
V gene: TRBV29-1; J gene: TRBJ2-5; D gene: NA; clone size: NA; CDR3 DNA: TGCAGCGCCCCGGTCCAAGAGACCCAGTACTTC; CDR3 protein: CSAPVQETQYF
V gene: TRBV7-3; J gene: TRBJ2-1; D gene: TRBD2; clone size: NA; CDR3 DNA: TGTGCCAGCAGCCCGAAGACTAGCGGGGAGCAGTTCTTC; CDR3 protein: CASSPKTSGEQFF
V gene: TRBV6-6; J gene: TRBJ2-7; D gene: TRBD1; clone size: few; CDR3 DNA: TGTGCCAGCTCCCTTTGGGACAGGGGGCTCGAGCAGTACTTC; CDR3 protein: CASSLWDRGLEQYF
V gene: TRBV1; J gene: TRBJ2-7; D gene: NA; clone size: few; CDR3 DNA: TGCACCAGCAGCCAATCGAAGGCGTCGGGGACAGACTCCTACGAGCAGTACTTC; CDR3 protein: CTSSQSKASGTDSYEQYF
V gene: TRBV12-3/TRBV12-4; J gene: TRBJ1-2; D gene: NA; clone size: NA; CDR3 DNA: TGTGCCAGCAGTTCAGGGGCCAACTATGGCTACACCTTC; CDR3 protein: CASSSGANYGYTF
V gene: TRBV7-3; J gene: TRBJ2-6; D gene: NA; clone size: few; CDR3 DNA: TGTGCCAGCAGCCCCAGGGTCTCTGGGGCCAACGTCCTGACTTTC; CDR3 protein: CASSPRVSGANVLTF
V gene: TRBV6-6; J gene: TRBJ1-1; D gene: NA; clone size: NA; CDR3 DNA: TGTGCCAGCAGTTATGGGGTCCCGGCCTTGGACACTGAAGCTTTCTTT; CDR3 protein: CASSYGVPALDTEAFF
V gene: TRBV19; J gene: TRBJ1-2; D gene: TRBD1; clone size: NA; CDR3 DNA: TGTGCCAGTAGTGCCGACAGGGGGTTTCTCTATGGCTACACCTTC; CDR3 protein: CASSADRGFLYGYTF
V gene: TRBV6-5; J gene: TRBJ2-7; D gene: TRBD1; clone size: NA; CDR3 DNA: TGTGCCAGCAGCTCCGACAGGGATGGTTCCAGCGAGCAGTACTTC; CDR3 protein: CASSSDRDGSSEQYF
V gene: TRBV21-1; J gene: TRBJ1-5; D gene: NA; clone size: NA; CDR3 DNA: TGTGCCAGCAGCAAAGCAGGGCAGAGACCGTGCAATAGCAATCAGCCCCAGCATTTT; CDR3 protein: CASSKAGQRPCNSNQPQHF
V gene: TRBV19; J gene: TRBJ2-5; D gene: NA; clone size: NA; CDR3 DNA: TGTGCCAGTAGTATAGGTGGGAGCCAAGAGACCCAGTACTTC; CDR3 protein: CASSIGGSQETQYF
V gene: TRBV5-5; J gene: TRBJ2-7; D gene: TRBD2; clone size: NA; CDR3 DNA: TGTGCCAGCAGCCGGGGGGAGGGCGGCTCCTACGAGCAGTACTTC; CDR3 protein: CASSRGEGGSYEQYF
V gene: TRBV6-2/TRBV6-3; J gene: TRBJ2-1; D gene: TRBD2; clone size: NA; CDR3 DNA: TGTGCCAGCAGCCGCCAGGGACTAGCGGGAGCTCCAGCTTTCAATGAGCAGTTCTTC; CDR3 protein: CASSRQGLAGAPAFNEQFF
V gene: TRBV5-5; J gene: TRBJ2-3; D gene: NA; clone size: NA; CDR3 DNA: TGTGCCAGCAGCTCGACTAGGGCTACGGATACGCAGTATTTT; CDR3 protein: CASSSTRATDTQYF
V gene: TRBV7-3; J gene: TRBJ1-1; D gene: NA; clone size: NA; CDR3 DNA: TGTGCCAGCAGCCCATCTATGAACACTGAAGCTTTCTTT; CDR3 protein: CASSPSMNTEAFF
V gene: TRBV5-1; J gene: TRBJ1-1; D gene: TRBD1; clone size: NA; CDR3 DNA: TGCGCCAGCAGCCCAGACAGGGGGGCCTTGAACACTGAAGCTTTCTTT; CDR3 protein: CASSPDRGALNTEAFF
V gene: TRBV29-1; J gene: TRBJ2-1; D gene: TRBD2; clone size: NA; CDR3 DNA: TGCAGCGTTTCCATTGGGACTAGTTCCTACAATGAGCAGTTCTTC; CDR3 protein: CSVSIGTSSYNEQFF
V gene: TRBV11-2; J gene: TRBJ2-5; D gene: TRBD2; clone size: NA; CDR3 DNA: TGTGCCAGCAGCTCCACCCGAGCGGGAGGGATGGAGACCCAGTACTTC; CDR3 protein: CASSSTRAGGMETQYF
V gene: TRBV6-2/TRBV6-3; J gene: TRBJ1-5; D gene: NA; clone size: NA; CDR3 DNA: TGTGCCAGCAGTTTCCCGCCAGGTTATAGCAATCAGCCCCAGCATTTT; CDR3 protein: CASSFPPGYSNQPQHF
V gene: TRBV7-2; J gene: TRBJ2-7; D gene: NA; clone size: NA; CDR3 DNA: TGTGCCAGCAGCTTAGGTACGGCAGACTCCTACGAGCAGTACTTC; CDR3 protein: CASSLGTADSYEQYF
V gene: TRBV19; J gene: TRBJ1-3; D gene: TRBD1; clone size: NA; CDR3 DNA: TGTGCCAGTAGTCCGGGACAGGCCAACTCTGGAAACACCATATATTTT; CDR3 protein: CASSPGQANSGNTIYF
V gene: TRBV5-5; J gene: TRBJ2-7; D gene: TRBD1; clone size: NA; CDR3 DNA: TGTGCCAGCAGACAATTAGACAGGGAAGAGCAGTACTTC; CDR3 protein: CASRQLDREEQYF